These 28 T cell receptor beta chains came from one sample sequenced in a study of CD8 T cells in Susac syndrome. Random hexamers were used to reverse transcribe an amount of about 0.45 to 1 ug RNA. Each CDR3 protein gets one entry after TCRdb re-called the immunoSEQ multiplex PCR reads with MiXCR. The data hold 350,000 to 550,000 distinct CDR3 sequences, with 75% to 90% observed a single time. The material sequenced was CD8+ T cells from PBMCs. These receptors were obtained from a human donor with multiple sclerosis.

This chain connects TRBV30 to TRBJ1-4; 8 bases match TRBD1. After removal of 1 base from V and 12 bases from J, the junction contained 4 bases not matched to a gene. The CDR3 sequence is 12 residues long. The germline V gene encodes CDR1 GTSNPN and CDR2 SVGIG (reference sequence). CDR3 in DNA: TGTGCCTGGAGTGGTCCGGGACAGGAACTGTTTTTT. It translates to CAWSGPGQELFF. Full variable domain (missing parts from reference TRBV30 and TRBJ1-4): SQTIHQWPATLVQPVGSPLSLECTVEGTSNPNLYWYRQAAGRGLQLLFYSVGIGQISSEVPQNLSASRPQDRQFILSSKKLLLSDSGFYLCAWSGPGQELFFGSGTQLSVL.

The chain carries TRBV29-1 and TRBJ2-1; D is unclear. CDR3 length equals 15 residues. The V end was cut by 4 bases, the J end by 4 bases, with 17 bases between. CDR1 SQVTM and CDR2 ANQGSEA come from the germline V gene. This CDR3 reads CSVGTSITLYNEQFF. The CDR3 coding sequence is TGCAGCGTTGGGACGTCGATAACCCTATACAATGAGCAGTTCTTC.

This chain connects TRBV6-1 to TRBJ1-5; 8 nucleotides agree with TRBD1. The CDR3 consists of 15 residues. CDR1 and CDR2 (germline): MNHNS, SASEGT. Trimming cost V 3 bases and J 8 bases; bases outside gene matches: 9. In DNA, the CDR3 is TGTGCCAGCAGTGATAAGCCCTCAGGGGGCGAGCCCCAGCATTTT. Its translation is CASSDKPSGGEPQHF.

This chain joins TRBV12-3 or TRBV12-4 and TRBJ1-2; weak D call: TRBD1 (6 bases). V lost 1 base and J lost 6, with 21 bases in between. CDR3 length: 17 amino acids. The CDR3 region is CASSLVQPWRTADGYTF. CDR3 coding DNA: TGTGCCAGCAGTTTAGTACAGCCCTGGAGGACAGCAGATGGCTACACCTTC.

This rearrangement joins TRBV6-5 to TRBJ2-1; D might be TRBD1 or TRBD2, each matching 5 bases. Germline lookup yields CDR1 MNHEY and CDR2 SVGAGI. The CDR3 loop spans 15 amino acids. Deletions cut 3 bases from V and 4 bases from J, with 13 bases between. In DNA, the CDR3 is TGTGCCAGCAGTTATGGGGGACGGCGGTACAATGAGCAGTTCTTC. Protein product: CASSYGGRRYNEQFF.

In this sample, this clonotype turned up once. V and J are TRBV7-2 and TRBJ1-2; the D is unclear. The germline V and J ends were trimmed by 5 bases and 1 base, with 11 bases remaining between them. Germline-derived CDR1 and CDR2 are SGHTA and FQGNSA. The CDR3 runs 14 residues. The CDR3 protein is CASSGAGFNYGYTF. In DNA form, the CDR3 reads TGTGCCAGCAGCGGAGCTGGCTTTAACTATGGCTACACCTTC. Combining the CDR3 with reference TRBV7-2 and TRBJ1-2 gives the whole variable domain GAGVSQSPSNKVTEKGKDVELRCDPISGHTALYWYRQSLGQGLEFLIYFQGNSAPDKSGLPSDRFSAERTGGSVSTLTIQRTQQEDSAVYLCASSGAGFNYGYTFGSGTRLTVV.

The V and J genes are TRBV6-5 and TRBJ2-3; 11 bases map to TRBD2. Trimming at V came to 2 bases and at J to 2 bases, leaving 15 bases not matched to a gene. Germline loops: CDR1 MNHEY, CDR2 SVGAGI. The length of the CDR3 is 20 residues. Written as DNA, the CDR3 is TGTGCCAGCAGTTACCTACCCGGCGGGACTAGCGGATCAACCACAGATACGCAGTATTTT. It yields the protein CASSYLPGGTSGSTTDTQYF.

V is TRBV5-1 and J is TRBJ1-5; no definite D call. The length of the CDR3 is 16 residues. The germline V gene encodes CDR1 SGHRS and CDR2 YFSETQ. V was clipped by 0 bases and J by 0 bases, with 10 bases between them. The CDR3 DNA follows: TGCGCCAGCAGCTTGGTACCAGGAGCTAGCAATCAGCCCCAGCATTTT. The encoded protein is CASSLVPGASNQPQHF.

Notes on this clonotype: At one of its ends the junction is not consistent with the germline gene, which may arise from a read error. This rearrangement joins TRBV7-9 to TRBJ1-1; D is possibly TRBD1 (5 bases). CDR1 and CDR2 from the germline V gene are SEHNR and FQNEAQ (reference sequence). CDR3 length: 12 amino acids. The CDR3 protein is CATQLGPTKAFF. CDR3 DNA sequence: TGTGCCACCCAACTGGGGCCCACTAAAGCTTTCTTT.

The J gene is TRBJ2-7, the V gene TRBV5-5; D uncertain. The germline V gene has CDR1 SGHKS and CDR2 YYEKEE (reference sequence). This CDR3 is 13 amino acids long. Trimming removed 0 bases from V and 2 bases from J, with 6 bases in between. In nucleotides, the CDR3 is TGTGCCAGCAGCTTGGACGGAGCCTACGAGCAGTACTTC. Amino acids: CASSLDGAYEQYF.

This chain joins TRBV14 and TRBJ1-1, with D possibly matching TRBD1 (5 bases). Germline V gene sequence: CDR1 SGHDN, CDR2 FVKESK. This CDR3 region has 18 residues. Trimming removed 5 bases at V and 0 bases at J, with 22 bases between. The CDR3 loop is CASSDYMGQLLMNTEAFF. CDR3 bases: TGTGCCAGCAGCGACTACATGGGGCAGTTGCTTATGAACACTGAAGCTTTCTTT.

V is TRBV4-1 and J is TRBJ2-1; 8 positions agree with TRBD1. The CDR3 sequence is 12 residues long. Germline CDR1 MGHRA, CDR2 YSYEKL. Trimming took 3 bases from V and 15 from J; bases not matched to a gene: 7. DNA of the CDR3: TGCGCCAGCAGCCAGCCCACAGGGGGACGGTTCTTC. Its protein product is CASSQPTGGRFF.

The CDR3 protein is CASSPRSMGANTEAFF. Written as DNA, the CDR3 is TGTGCCAGCAGCCCCCGGTCAATGGGGGCGAACACTGAAGCTTTCTTT. The chain combines TRBV7-9 with TRBJ1-1; possibly TRBD1 for D (6 bases). V was cut by 5 bases and J by 1 base, with 17 bases left in between. CDR3 length equals 16 residues. Germline V gene lookup returns CDR1 SEHNR and CDR2 FQNEAQ (reference sequence).

This chain uses TRBV9 with TRBJ1-2; 12 bases map to TRBD1. V shed 3 bases, J shed 8 bases, and the junction held 5 bases outside the gene matches. This CDR3 spans 14 amino acids. Germline values: CDR1 SGDLS, CDR2 YYNGEE. CDR3 sequence: CASSDPGTGGGYTF. CDR3 coding DNA: TGTGCCAGCAGCGACCCCGGGACAGGGGGCGGCTACACCTTC.

V is TRBV30 and J is TRBJ1-1; the D gene is possibly TRBD1 (6 bases). The germline V gene has CDR1 GTSNPN and CDR2 SVGIG (reference sequence). This CDR3 spans 19 amino acids. Trimming pared 0 bases from V and 1 base from J, leaving 24 bases between. The CDR3 sequence: CAWSVRVPLEDRANTEAFF. Written as DNA, the CDR3 is TGTGCCTGGAGTGTACGAGTCCCACTGGAGGACAGAGCGAACACTGAAGCTTTCTTT.

The CDR3 coding sequence is TGTGCCAGCAGTTTTTCCTTGGAGCAGTACTTC. This translates into CASSFSLEQYF. The J gene is TRBJ2-7, the V gene TRBV28, with D unclear. V gave up 3 bases and J gave up 7 bases, with 7 bases separating them. The length of the CDR3 is 11 residues. Germline CDR1 MDHEN, CDR2 SYDVKM. Filled out from reference TRBV28 and TRBJ2-7, the complete variable domain reads DVKVTQSSRYLVKRTGEKVFLECVQDMDHENMFWYRQDPGLGLRLIYFSYDVKMKEKGDIPEGYSVSREKKERFSLILESASTNQTSMYLCASSFSLEQYFGPGTRLTVT.

The chain recombines TRBV12-3 or TRBV12-4 with TRBJ2-3; D may be TRBD2 (8 bases). The CDR3 sequence is 15 residues long. V was pared by 10 bases and J by 2 bases, with 19 bases between. The CDR3 DNA is TGTGCCAACAGGGGAGCGGGAGTCTTCACAGATACGCAGTATTTT. Translated, it gives CANRGAGVFTDTQYF.

V is TRBV27 and J is TRBJ2-3, with D uncertain. CDR3 length equals 15 residues. CDR1 MNHEY and CDR2 SMNVEV come from the germline V gene (reference sequence). Trimming took off 2 bases at V and 5 bases at J, with 14 bases between the two ends. This CDR3 is CASSLDALGGDTQYF. The CDR3 nucleotides read TGTGCCAGCAGTTTAGACGCCTTAGGCGGAGATACGCAGTATTTT.

A few counts support this clonotype. The chain has TRBV13 and TRBJ2-7; 9 bases agree with TRBD1. The junction had 11 bases not matched to a gene; V was cut back by 4 bases and J by 1 base. CDR1 is PRHDT and CDR2 is FYEKMQ in the germline V gene (reference sequence). The CDR3 contains 17 residues. The CDR3 loop reads CASSSDRGQGESYEQYF. CDR3 in DNA: TGTGCCAGCAGCTCAGATCGGGGACAGGGAGAATCCTACGAGCAGTACTTC.

V usage is TRBV7-9 and J usage is TRBJ1-2; D gene uncertain. The CDR3 length is 12 residues. Germline V gene sequence: CDR1 SEHNR, CDR2 FQNEAQ (reference sequence). Trimming took off 5 bases at V and 8 bases at J, with 12 bases between the two ends. The CDR3 DNA reads TGTGCCAGCAGCCTTGAGCGGAAAGGCTACACCTTC. Protein sequence: CASSLERKGYTF.

V is TRBV7-9 and J is TRBJ1-2; 7 nucleotides agree with TRBD1. The CDR3 sequence is 15 residues long. V shed 7 bases and J 3 bases; nucleotides not matched to a gene: 11. CDR1 is SEHNR, CDR2 FQNEAQ, per germline (reference sequence). The chain's CDR3 is CASNGKQGVDYGYTF. Here the CDR3 DNA reads TGTGCCAGCAACGGAAAGCAGGGGGTGGACTATGGCTACACCTTC.

This sequence joins TRBV2 and TRBJ2-3; D gene uncertain. This CDR3 spans 11 amino acids. Germline-derived CDR1 and CDR2 are SNHLY and FYNNEI. The germline V and J ends were trimmed by 3 bases and 5 bases, with 3 bases remaining between them. CDR3 protein: CASSELDTQYF. CDR3 sequence (DNA): TGTGCCAGCAGTGAGTTAGATACGCAGTATTTT.

This sequence joins TRBV12-5 and TRBJ2-2; tentative D call: TRBD2 (5 bases). Trimming pared 6 bases from V and 1 base from J, leaving 12 bases between. The CDR3 length is 15 residues. CDR1 and CDR2 (germline): LGHNT, FRNRAP. CDR3 nucleotides: TGTGCTAGTGGATCCGGAGAGGGGAACACCGGGGAGCTGTTTTTT. Protein: CASGSGEGNTGELFF.

The chain links TRBV19 to TRBJ1-5; D is perhaps TRBD1 (6 bases). Germline V lookup: CDR1 LNHDA, CDR2 SQIVND (reference sequence). This CDR3 has 15 residues. V lost 3 bases and J 4 bases, leaving 13 bases between the germline ends. As DNA, the CDR3 is TGTGCCAGTAGTATCAGTCTAGGGGGTAATCAGCCCCAGCATTTT. This sequence encodes CASSISLGGNQPQHF. Variable domain in full (rest from reference TRBV19 and TRBJ1-5): DGGITQSPKYLFRKEGQNVTLSCEQNLNHDAMYWYRQDPGQGLRLIYYSQIVNDFQKGDIAEGYSVSREKKESFPLTVTSAQKNPTAFYLCASSISLGGNQPQHFGDGTRLSIL.

The chain combines TRBV2 with TRBJ1-2; 7 nucleotides agree with TRBD1. The CDR3 has 11 residues. After removal of 5 bases from V and 13 bases from J, the junction contained 7 bases not matched to a gene. In germline, CDR1 is SNHLY, CDR2 FYNNEI. CDR3 DNA: TGTGCCAGCAGTTTGGGACAGCTTATCACCTTC. It yields the protein CASSLGQLITF.

J is TRBJ1-2 and V is TRBV10-3; D is perhaps TRBD1 (5 bases). Germline V CDR1 and CDR2: ENHRY, SYGVKD. Trimming left V 5 bases short and J 5 bases short, with 9 bases between. The CDR3 loop spans 12 amino acids. The CDR3 is CAISLEGYGYTF. CDR3 coding DNA: TGTGCCATCAGTCTTGAGGGGTATGGCTACACCTTC.

This sequence joins TRBV4-1 and TRBJ1-5; tentative D call: TRBD1 (5 bases). CDR3 length: 13 amino acids. The germline V gene has CDR1 MGHRA and CDR2 YSYEKL. Trimming took 8 bases from V and 1 from J, leaving 9 bases between them. Here the CDR3 reads CASSTESNQPQHF. The CDR3, as DNA: TGCGCCAGCTCGACAGAGAGCAATCAGCCCCAGCATTTT.

There are many counts of this clonotype. The rearrangement joins TRBV5-4 to TRBJ2-2; D remains ambiguous. The germline V and J ends were trimmed by 5 bases and 4 bases, with 6 bases remaining between them. The germline CDR1 and CDR2 sequences are SGHNT and YYREEE (reference sequence). This CDR3 contains 12 residues. The CDR3 sequence: CASSFGTGELFF. CDR3 DNA sequence: TGTGCCAGCAGTTTCGGCACCGGGGAGCTGTTTTTT.